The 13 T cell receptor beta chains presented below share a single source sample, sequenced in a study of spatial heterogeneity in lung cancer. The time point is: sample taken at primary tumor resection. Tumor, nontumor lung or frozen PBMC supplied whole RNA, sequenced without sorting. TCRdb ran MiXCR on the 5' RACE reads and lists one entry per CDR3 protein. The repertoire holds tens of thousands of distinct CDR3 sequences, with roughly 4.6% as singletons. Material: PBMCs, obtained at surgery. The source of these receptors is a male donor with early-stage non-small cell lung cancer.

The DNA for the CDR3 is TGTGCCAGCAGCCAAGTTTCCGACTCCTACGAGCAGTACTTC. It specifies CASSQVSDSYEQYF. V is TRBV4-2 and J is TRBJ2-7; D gene unclear. CDR3 length equals 14 residues. The germline V gene encodes CDR1 LGHNA and CDR2 YNFKEQ. V lost 1 base, J lost 0 bases, and 7 bases lay in between.

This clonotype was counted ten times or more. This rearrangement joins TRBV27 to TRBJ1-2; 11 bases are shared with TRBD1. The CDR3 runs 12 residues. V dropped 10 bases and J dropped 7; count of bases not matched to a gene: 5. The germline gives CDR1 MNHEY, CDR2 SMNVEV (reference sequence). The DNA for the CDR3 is TGTGCCACCGGGACAGGGGGAGGTGGCTACACCTTC. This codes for CATGTGGGGYTF.

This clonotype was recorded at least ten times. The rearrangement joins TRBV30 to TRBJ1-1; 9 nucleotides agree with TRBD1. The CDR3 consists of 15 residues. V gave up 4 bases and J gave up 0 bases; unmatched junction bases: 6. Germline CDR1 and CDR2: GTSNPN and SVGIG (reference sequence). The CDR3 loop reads CAWTPGTGLNTEAFF. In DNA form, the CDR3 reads TGTGCCTGGACCCCAGGGACAGGGTTGAACACTGAAGCTTTCTTT.

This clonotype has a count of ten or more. CDR3 loop: CASTPDSLNTEAFF. CDR3 sequence (DNA): TGTGCCAGCACCCCGGACAGTTTGAACACTGAAGCTTTCTTT. This chain uses TRBV2 with TRBJ1-1, with TRBD1 as a possible D gene (6 bases). Per the germline V gene, CDR1 is SNHLY and CDR2 is FYNNEI. Trimming pared 7 bases from V and 0 bases from J, leaving 12 bases between. This CDR3 has 14 amino acids.

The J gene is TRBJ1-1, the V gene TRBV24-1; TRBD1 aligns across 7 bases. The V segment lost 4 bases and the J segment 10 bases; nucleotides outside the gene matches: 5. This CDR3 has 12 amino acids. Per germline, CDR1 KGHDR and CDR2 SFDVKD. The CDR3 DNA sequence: TGTGCCACCAGTGAGCGACAGGGACGAGCTTTCTTT. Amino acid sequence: CATSERQGRAFF.

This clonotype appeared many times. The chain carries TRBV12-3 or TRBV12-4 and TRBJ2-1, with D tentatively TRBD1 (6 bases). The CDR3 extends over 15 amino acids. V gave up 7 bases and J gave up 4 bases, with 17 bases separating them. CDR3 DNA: TGTGCCAGCATCCCAAGGGGGTATCGTTACAATGAGCAGTTCTTC. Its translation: CASIPRGYRYNEQFF.

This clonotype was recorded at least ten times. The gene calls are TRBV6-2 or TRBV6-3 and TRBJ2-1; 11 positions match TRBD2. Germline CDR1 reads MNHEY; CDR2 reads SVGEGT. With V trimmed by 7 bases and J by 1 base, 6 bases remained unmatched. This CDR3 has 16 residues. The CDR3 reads CASTSLAGGSYNEQFF. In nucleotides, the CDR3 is TGTGCCAGCACCTCCTTAGCGGGAGGGTCCTACAATGAGCAGTTCTTC.

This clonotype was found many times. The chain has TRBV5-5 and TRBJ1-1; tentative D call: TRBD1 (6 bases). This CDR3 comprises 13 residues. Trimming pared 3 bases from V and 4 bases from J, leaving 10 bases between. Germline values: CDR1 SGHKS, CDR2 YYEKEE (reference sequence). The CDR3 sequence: CASSSQGSTEAFF. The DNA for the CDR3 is TGTGCCAGCAGCTCTCAGGGGAGCACTGAAGCTTTCTTT. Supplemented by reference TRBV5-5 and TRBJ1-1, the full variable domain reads DAGVTQSPTHLIKTRGQQVTLRCSPISGHKSVSWYQQVLGQGPQFIFQYYEKEERGRGNFPDRFSARQFPNYSSELNVNALLLGDSALYLCASSSQGSTEAFFGQGTRLTVV.

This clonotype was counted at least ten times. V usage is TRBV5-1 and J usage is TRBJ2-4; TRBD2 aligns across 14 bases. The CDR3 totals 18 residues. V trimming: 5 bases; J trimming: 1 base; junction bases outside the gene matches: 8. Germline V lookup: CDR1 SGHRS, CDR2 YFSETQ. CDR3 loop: CASRGGLAGVFAKNIQYF. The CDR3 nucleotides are TGCGCCAGCAGAGGGGGACTAGCGGGAGTGTTTGCCAAAAACATTCAGTACTTC.

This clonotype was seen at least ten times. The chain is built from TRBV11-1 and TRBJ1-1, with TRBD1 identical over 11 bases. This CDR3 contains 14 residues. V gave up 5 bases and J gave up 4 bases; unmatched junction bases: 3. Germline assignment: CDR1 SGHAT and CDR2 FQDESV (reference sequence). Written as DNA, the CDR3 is TGTGCCAGCAGCCGGACAGGGGGCGGCACTGAAGCTTTCTTT. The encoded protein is CASSRTGGGTEAFF.

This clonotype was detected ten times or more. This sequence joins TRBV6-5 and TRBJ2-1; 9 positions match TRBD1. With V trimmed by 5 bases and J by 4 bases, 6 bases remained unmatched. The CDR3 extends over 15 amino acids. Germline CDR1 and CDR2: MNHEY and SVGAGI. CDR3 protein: CASSRPGQGYNEQFF. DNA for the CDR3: TGTGCCAGCAGTCGACCGGGACAGGGTTACAATGAGCAGTTCTTC.

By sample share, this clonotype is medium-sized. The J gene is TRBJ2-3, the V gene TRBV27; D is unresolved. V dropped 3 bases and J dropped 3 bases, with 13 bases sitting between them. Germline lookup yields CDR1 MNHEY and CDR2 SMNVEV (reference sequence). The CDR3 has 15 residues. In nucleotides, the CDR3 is TGTGCCAGCAGTTTTTTACCCCCTCTAACAGATACGCAGTATTTT. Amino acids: CASSFLPPLTDTQYF.

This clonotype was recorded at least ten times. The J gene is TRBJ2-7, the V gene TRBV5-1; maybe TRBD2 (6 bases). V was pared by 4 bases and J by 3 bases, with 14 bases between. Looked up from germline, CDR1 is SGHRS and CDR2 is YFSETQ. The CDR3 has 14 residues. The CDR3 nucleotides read TGCGCCAGCAGCGCGGGGTCCGTGGGCTACGAGCAGTACTTC. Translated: CASSAGSVGYEQYF.